The 9 T cell receptor beta chains below come from one sample, sequenced in a study of blood T cell repertoires in COVID-19. Profiling relied on immunoSEQ multiplex PCR, and the TCRdb table lists in-frame clones only, not all of them. The repertoire includes 100,000 to 150,000 clones, around nine tenths of them detected once, and about 1.6% sits in the top ten. Sequences were obtained from peripheral blood. The receptors here all came from a human donor in a cohort sampled during active COVID-19.

This chain joins TRBV5-4 and TRBJ2-2, with 12 bases fitting TRBD2. Germline V gene data show CDR1 as SGHNT and CDR2 as YYREEE (reference sequence). The V and J ends lost 0 bases and 4 bases, in that order; junction bases with no gene match: 1. The CDR3 is 16 residues long. The CDR3 spells CASSLGLAGVTGELFF. The CDR3 bases are TGTGCCAGCAGCTTGGGACTAGCGGGGGTCACCGGGGAGCTGTTTTTT.

There are a few counts of this clone. Other DNA sequences in the sample encode the same CDR3. The V gene is TRBV24-1, the J gene TRBJ2-7, with 7 bases lining up with TRBD1. The ends lost 0 bases at V and 9 bases at J; junction bases unmatched: 1. There are 12 residues in the CDR3. Germline CDR1 reads KGHDR; CDR2 reads SFDVKD. In nucleotides, the CDR3 is TGTGCCACCAGTGATTTGCGGGACAGGCAGTACTTC. It is translated as CATSDLRDRQYF.

V is TRBV2 and J is TRBJ2-2; D possibly corresponds to TRBD2 (7 bases). The length of the CDR3 is 15 residues. Germline V CDR1 and CDR2: SNHLY, FYNNEI. The V and J ends lost 3 bases and 2 bases respectively, with 10 bases between them. CDR3 DNA sequence: TGTGCCAGCAGTGAGTCGGGGGGCAACACCGGGGAGCTGTTTTTT. It is translated as CASSESGGNTGELFF.

CDR3 sequence (DNA): TGTGCCAGCAGCTTTGAGGGAAGAGGGAATCAGCCCCAGCATTTT. Amino acid sequence: CASSFEGRGNQPQHF. The chain uses TRBV11-2 and TRBJ1-5, with D unresolved. Trimming removed 3 bases at V and 4 bases at J, with 13 bases between. Germline loops: CDR1 SGHAT, CDR2 FQNNGV. The CDR3 spans 15 residues. Looking up the rest from reference TRBV11-2 and TRBJ1-5 gives the full variable domain: EAGVAQSPRYKIIEKRQSVAFWCNPISGHATLYWYQQILGQGPKLLIQFQNNGVVDDSQLPKDRFSAERLKGVDSTLKIQPAKLEDSAVYLCASSFEGRGNQPQHFGDGTRLSIL.

This rearrangement joins TRBV5-8 to TRBJ1-1, with TRBD1 matching over 8 bases. V shed 3 bases and J 11 bases; nucleotides not matched to a gene: 9. The CDR3 extends over 13 amino acids. CDR1 SGHTS and CDR2 YDEGEE come from the germline V gene. The CDR3: CASSSDRGGMAFF. The CDR3 DNA sequence: TGTGCCAGCAGCTCTGACAGGGGCGGAATGGCTTTCTTT.

The chain has TRBV2 and TRBJ1-2; D is perhaps TRBD1 (5 bases). The V gene lost 6 bases and the J gene lost 5 bases, with 7 bases spanning the gap. Looked up from germline, CDR1 is SNHLY and CDR2 is FYNNEI. The CDR3 runs to 11 residues. DNA of the CDR3: TGTGCCAGCAGGGGGGGGTATGGCTACACCTTC. It yields the protein CASRGGYGYTF.

The gene calls are TRBV27 and TRBJ1-2, with D maybe TRBD1 (5 bases). Germline CDR1 MNHEY, CDR2 SMNVEV (reference sequence). Trimming removed 6 bases from V and 0 bases from J, with 14 bases in between. The CDR3 loop spans 15 amino acids. Written as DNA, the CDR3 is TGTGCCAGCAGCCTGGGGCAACCAGCTAACTATGGCTACACCTTC. This sequence encodes CASSLGQPANYGYTF.

The gene calls are TRBV6-5 and TRBJ1-2; no clear D gene. V lost 2 bases and J 6 bases, leaving 16 bases between the germline ends. CDR3 size: 15 residues. CDR1 is MNHEY and CDR2 is SVGAGI in the germline V gene. CDR3 loop: CASSYRGSSRDGYTF. CDR3 in DNA: TGTGCCAGCAGTTACCGGGGATCTTCTCGGGATGGCTACACCTTC.

The V gene is TRBV6-5, the J gene TRBJ2-3; no firm D call. Germline lookup yields CDR1 MNHEY and CDR2 SVGAGI. V dropped 6 bases and J dropped 6 bases, with 13 bases sitting between them. The CDR3 length is 13 residues. The CDR3 is CASRPGFWDTQYF. In DNA, the CDR3 is TGTGCCAGCAGACCCGGGTTCTGGGATACGCAGTATTTT.